The text below deals with one T cell receptor (beta chain). Its antigen remains unidentified. The germline V and J ends were trimmed by 4 bases and 4 bases, with 21 bases remaining between them. There are 17 residues in the CDR3. CDR1 is LGHNT, CDR2 FRNRAP, per germline. This sample was taken from a study of T cell responses to AZD1222 COVID-19 vaccine. The wider study: Recipients boosted at about 4 weeks or about 12 weeks are pooled.

Whole-study findings and limits: Baseline serostatus was positive in only a handful of AZD1222 recipients. Possibly, clonal diversity was underestimated; donors were largely white British and included more females. With dominance at 160-218 and 743-854, vaccine-associated CD4 TCRs spanned spike.

Libraries were prepared by immunoSEQ multiplex PCR; TCRdb keeps only in-frame clonotypes and omits some of them. This table has roughly 110,000 clones, under 90% appearing once. The sequence was obtained from an adult in good health. The chain carries TRBV12-5 and TRBJ2-3, with D possibly TRBD1 on 5 matching bases. The sample here was peripheral blood, taken on day 0 of AZD1222 vaccination. The CDR3 DNA reads as TGTGCTAGTGGTTACCTGACATCCGAGACAGTATCAGATACGCAGTATTTT. It is translated as CASGYLTSETVSDTQYF.